These 18 T cell receptor beta chains were all obtained from the same sample, sequenced in a study of cytomegalovirus exposure and HLA in healthy donors. The PCR made use of 60 Vbeta and 13 Jbeta primers. Profiling relied on immunoSEQ multiplex PCR, and the TCRdb table lists in-frame clones only, not all of them. Listed are about 110,000 clones; 3% to 4.5% falls within the top ten. Sequenced input: PBMCs. The receptors here all came from a man aged 30-40 years in good health and CMV-seronegative.

The CDR3 sequence: CASSPIGGSSYEQYF. Written as DNA, the CDR3 is TGTGCCAGCAGCCCTATTGGCGGGAGCTCCTACGAGCAGTACTTC. V gene TRBV7-8 combines with J gene TRBJ2-7; 7 bases align to TRBD2. CDR3 length equals 15 residues. V lost 5 bases to trimming and J lost 0 bases; unmatched junction nucleotides: 7. Germline V gene sequence: CDR1 SGHVS, CDR2 FQNEAQ.

The CDR3 reads CASSWEGRSGNTIYF. The CDR3 region has the DNA TGTGCCAGCAGCTGGGAGGGGCGATCGGGAAACACCATATATTTT. V usage is TRBV11-2 and J usage is TRBJ1-3; possible D gene TRBD1, 5 bases. Trimming shortened V by 4 bases and J by 4 bases, and 14 bases separated the two germline ends. The CDR3 is made up of 15 amino acids. Germline V gene lookup returns CDR1 SGHAT and CDR2 FQNNGV. Combining the CDR3 with reference TRBV11-2 and TRBJ1-3 gives the whole variable domain EAGVAQSPRYKIIEKRQSVAFWCNPISGHATLYWYQQILGQGPKLLIQFQNNGVVDDSQLPKDRFSAERLKGVDSTLKIQPAKLEDSAVYLCASSWEGRSGNTIYFGEGSWLTVV.

V usage is TRBV15 and J usage is TRBJ2-3, with TRBD1 matching 7 bases. From germline, CDR1 is LNHNV and CDR2 YYDKDF (reference sequence). Germline trimming cut 0 bases from V and 2 bases from J; bases unmatched to any gene: 8. CDR3 length equals 17 residues. CDR3 bases: TGTGCCACCAGCAGAGATCCCGCGGACAGGTTCACAGATACGCAGTATTTT. Its translation is CATSRDPADRFTDTQYF. The full variable domain, its missing parts supplied by reference TRBV15 and TRBJ2-3, is DAMVIQNPRYQVTQFGKPVTLSCSQTLNHNVMYWYQQKSSQAPKLLFHYYDKDFNNEADTPDNFQSRRPNTSFCFLDIRSPGLGDTAMYLCATSRDPADRFTDTQYFGPGTRLTVL.

V gene TRBV20-1 combines with J gene TRBJ1-1; D may be TRBD1 (6 bases). Germline V gives CDR1 DFQATT, CDR2 SNEGSKA (reference sequence). The length of the CDR3 is 11 residues. Trimming left V 7 bases short and J 3 bases short, with 9 bases between. The CDR3 spells CSVGGDTEAFF. The CDR3 nucleotides are TGCAGTGTAGGGGGAGACACTGAAGCTTTCTTT.

The chain joins TRBV10-1 to TRBJ2-6, with D perhaps matching TRBD1 (5 bases). Germline CDR1 is WNHNN and CDR2 is SYGVQD (reference sequence). The CDR3 is 16 amino acids. Trimming removed 7 bases from V and 3 bases from J, with 16 bases in between. The CDR3 sequence is CASMRQGLCGANVLTF. CDR3 bases: TGCGCCAGCATGAGGCAGGGTCTTTGTGGGGCCAACGTCCTGACTTTC.

The rearrangement links TRBV5-1 to TRBJ1-4; 11 bases agree with TRBD1. The CDR3 covers 16 residues. Germline CDR1 is SGHRS and CDR2 is YFSETQ. The V gene end was trimmed by 5 bases and the J gene end by 0 bases; junction bases not matched to a gene: 3. CDR3 sequence (DNA): TGCGCCAGCAGTCTGGGACAGGGGGCAACTAATGAAAAACTGTTTTTT. Its translation: CASSLGQGATNEKLFF.

The chain recombines TRBV7-9 with TRBJ1-6; tentatively, D is TRBD1 (5 bases). This CDR3 is built from 15 residues. Germline V gene sequence: CDR1 SEHNR, CDR2 FQNEAQ (reference sequence). The V end was cut by 3 bases, the J end by 7 bases, with 13 bases between. The CDR3: CASSLQGSRNSPLHF. CDR3 nucleotide sequence: TGTGCCAGCAGCTTGCAGGGATCACGGAATTCACCCCTCCACTTT.

The V and J genes are TRBV30 and TRBJ2-5; D unclear. Judging by the DNA end, TRBJ2-7 fits better; the J call may be wrong. The CDR3 runs 12 residues. Germline CDR1 GTSNPN, CDR2 SVGIG (reference sequence). CDR3 bases: TGTGCCTGGAGTGAAAACTTTTACGAGCAGTACTTC. Translating gives CAWSENFYEQYF.

This chain connects TRBV6-5 to TRBJ2-7; 7 bases agree with TRBD1. The CDR3 contains 14 residues. V dropped 8 bases and J dropped 4; count of bases not matched to a gene: 11. CDR1 is MNHEY and CDR2 is SVGAGI in the germline V gene. CDR3 region: CASGAKGAKYEQYF. The CDR3 DNA follows: TGTGCCAGCGGAGCTAAGGGGGCTAAGTACGAGCAGTACTTC.

The V gene is TRBV5-1, the J gene TRBJ2-1, with 10 bases fitting TRBD2. The junction had 5 bases not matched to a gene; V was cut back by 4 bases and J by 4 bases. The CDR3 length is 15 residues. Germline V CDR1 and CDR2: SGHRS, YFSETQ. The CDR3: CASSNTSGVYNEQFF. In DNA form, the CDR3 reads TGCGCCAGCAGCAACACTAGCGGGGTTTACAATGAGCAGTTCTTC.

This chain uses TRBV7-2 with TRBJ1-1; the D is unclear. Germline-derived CDR1 and CDR2 are SGHTA and FQGNSA. CDR3 length: 13 amino acids. Trimming cost V 3 bases and J 1 base, with 6 bases left between them. Here the CDR3 DNA reads TGTGCCAGCAGCTTGCAAGCGAACACTGAAGCTTTCTTT. It encodes CASSLQANTEAFF. Filled out from reference TRBV7-2 and TRBJ1-1, the complete variable domain reads GAGVSQSPSNKVTEKGKDVELRCDPISGHTALYWYRQSLGQGLEFLIYFQGNSAPDKSGLPSDRFSAERTGGSVSTLTIQRTQQEDSAVYLCASSLQANTEAFFGQGTRLTVV.

The V and J genes are TRBV6-1 and TRBJ1-1; D gene unclear. Per germline, CDR1 MNHNS and CDR2 SASEGT. V was pared by 6 bases and J by 0 bases, with 8 bases between. The CDR3 has 13 amino acids. CDR3 nucleotide sequence: TGTGCCAGCAGGGGCATTATGAACACTGAAGCTTTCTTT. This codes for CASRGIMNTEAFF.

The V and J genes are TRBV18 and TRBJ1-3, with a weak D call TRBD1 (5 bases). The CDR3 consists of 15 residues. The V and J ends lost 0 bases and 4 bases respectively, with 10 bases between them. In germline, CDR1 is KGHSH, CDR2 LQKENI. The CDR3 DNA reads TGTGCCAGCTCACCACCGGGGGGGAACGGAAACACCATATATTTT. Translating it yields CASSPPGGNGNTIYF. Drawing the rest from reference TRBV18 and TRBJ1-3, the complete variable domain is NAGVMQNPRHLVRRRGQEARLRCSPMKGHSHVYWYRQLPEEGLKFMVYLQKENIIDESGMPKERFSAEFPKEGPSILRIQQVVRGDSAAYFCASSPPGGNGNTIYFGEGSWLTVV.

The gene calls are TRBV9 and TRBJ1-2, with 9 nucleotides matching TRBD1. Germline V gene sequence: CDR1 SGDLS, CDR2 YYNGEE. The junction had 10 bases not matched to a gene; V was cut back by 3 bases and J by 4 bases. The CDR3 is made up of 16 amino acids. The DNA of the CDR3 is TGTGCCAGCAGCGCGCCGACAGGGGGGTTGGGCTATGGCTACACCTTC. This gives the protein CASSAPTGGLGYGYTF.

The rearrangement uses TRBV20-1 and TRBJ2-5; D unresolved. Per the germline V gene, CDR1 is DFQATT and CDR2 is SNEGSKA (reference sequence). The CDR3 extends over 11 amino acids. Trimming shortened V by 3 bases and J by 4 bases, and 6 bases separated the two germline ends. CDR3 residues: CSASTGETQYF. The CDR3 bases are TGCAGTGCTAGTACGGGAGAGACCCAGTACTTC.

This chain links TRBV19 with TRBJ1-2; no clear D. Trimming shortened V by 3 bases and J by 2 bases, and 16 bases separated the two germline ends. This CDR3 contains 16 residues. The V gene's germline CDR1 is LNHDA and CDR2 SQIVND (reference sequence). CDR3 in amino acids: CASSIWSGRRNYGYTF. The CDR3 DNA reads TGTGCCAGTAGTATTTGGAGCGGGCGAAGGAACTATGGCTACACCTTC.

V is TRBV7-8 and J is TRBJ1-1; maybe TRBD1 (5 bases). This CDR3 region has 12 residues. Germline CDR1 is SGHVS and CDR2 is FQNEAQ. The V end was cut by 5 bases, the J end by 6 bases, with 10 bases between. The CDR3 sequence: CASSAVGAEAFF. The CDR3 nucleotides read TGTGCCAGCAGCGCCGTAGGGGCTGAAGCTTTCTTT.

This chain uses TRBV10-2 with TRBJ1-2; 8 bases map to TRBD1. Per the germline V gene, CDR1 is WSHSY and CDR2 is SAAADI. With V trimmed by 0 bases and J by 5 bases, 8 bases remained unmatched. CDR3 length equals 16 residues. CDR3 bases: TGCGCCAGCAGTGAGTCACGCCAGGGGGCTTATTATGGCTACACCTTC. It translates to CASSESRQGAYYGYTF.